The source of this TCR beta chain is a study of cytomegalovirus exposure and HLA in healthy donors. In germline, CDR1 is MDHEN, CDR2 SYDVKM. This CDR3 contains 14 residues. Trimming at V came to 3 bases and at J to 7 bases, leaving 6 bases not matched to a gene. It was with 60 Vbeta and 13 Jbeta primers that the PCR ran. Clones were read by immunoSEQ multiplex PCR, and TCRdb kept only the in-frame ones, dropping some. The table records roughly 110,000 clones, over 60% of them present only once. The TCR sequence derives from a man between 25 and 39 years old in good health and CMV-seropositive. The chain recombines TRBV28 with TRBJ2-7, with 10 bases fitting TRBD1. The sequenced material came from PBMCs. In DNA, the CDR3 is TGTGCCAGCAGTTTCGACAGGGGGCTCCGTGAGCAGTACTTC. It encodes CASSFDRGLREQYF.